The 20 T cell receptor beta chains below were found in one sample sequenced in a study of molecular identifiers for immune sequencing clone quantification. TCRdb ran MiXCR on the PCR reads and lists one entry per CDR3 protein. The sample shows 400,000 to 600,000 distinct CDR3 sequences, around 23% of them seen only once. The sequenced material came from naive CD8+ T cells from blood, with Jurkat cell RNA spiked in. Indicated subset: FACS-sorted CD8+CD4-CCR7+CD45RA+ naive T cells. These receptors were taken from a human donor in good health. Some libraries in this study had Jurkat cell RNA spiked in.

This clonotype was seen only a few times. The chain joins TRBV4-3 to TRBJ1-1; D not resolved. Germline values: CDR1 LGHNA, CDR2 YSLEER. Trimming pared 1 base from V and 11 bases from J, leaving 14 bases between. The CDR3 is 13 amino acids. The DNA for the CDR3 is TGCGCCAGCAGCCAAGGTCATGAAGTGCCCGCTTTCTTT. Its protein is CASSQGHEVPAFF.

Points on this clonotype: With a much larger clone just one base away, this may be a read error. The chain couples TRBV7-2 to TRBJ1-4; D gene uncertain. The germline V gene encodes CDR1 SGHTA and CDR2 FQGNSA. There are 15 residues in the CDR3. Trimming cost V 1 base and J 6 bases, with 12 bases left between them. The CDR3, as DNA: TGTGCCAGCAGCTTAGTGCCAGGTTGGGATGAAAAACTGTTTTTT. It is translated as CASSLVPGWDEKLFF.

The chain links TRBV4-1 to TRBJ2-1, with D maybe TRBD1 (6 bases). V gave up 6 bases and J gave up 10 bases, with 19 bases separating them. Germline CDR1 reads MGHRA; CDR2 reads YSYEKL. The CDR3 spans 14 residues. CDR3 in amino acids: CASSRAGAREEQFF. The CDR3 DNA reads TGCGCCAGCAGTCGGGCAGGGGCAAGGGAGGAGCAGTTCTTC.

This clonotype has just a few counts. The V gene is TRBV29-1, the J gene TRBJ2-1; 8 positions match TRBD2. From germline, CDR1 is SQVTM and CDR2 ANQGSEA. V shed 4 bases, J shed 8 bases, and the junction held 16 bases outside the gene matches. The CDR3 contains 16 residues. CDR3 loop: CSVAGGAVVVNHEQFF. Written as DNA, the CDR3 is TGCAGCGTTGCCGGGGGGGCGGTCGTAGTGAACCATGAGCAGTTCTTC.

The DNA for the CDR3 is TGCGCCAGCAGCCAAGCAGGGGTCGACGAGCAGTACTTC. Translation gives CASSQAGVDEQYF. The chain carries TRBV4-3 and TRBJ2-7, with D possibly TRBD1 on 6 matching bases. The V end lost 1 base, the J end lost 5 bases, and 9 bases lay between the germline ends. CDR1 and CDR2 from the germline V gene are LGHNA and YSLEER. The CDR3 runs 13 residues.

This clonotype was seen a single time. This sequence may be a read error, since a much larger clone differs from it by one base. This rearrangement joins TRBV5-6 to TRBJ1-1, with no clear D. V lost 4 bases and J lost 6, with 13 bases in between. The CDR3 runs 13 residues. Per germline, CDR1 SGHDT and CDR2 YYEEEE. CDR3 coding DNA: TGTGCCAGCAGCGTGTGGCCTGGCGCTGAAGCTTTCTTT. It is translated as CASSVWPGAEAFF.

This clonotype occurred many times. V usage is TRBV6-5 and J usage is TRBJ2-7; weak D call: TRBD2 (5 bases). The CDR3 has 12 residues. Germline V gene sequence: CDR1 MNHEY, CDR2 SVGAGI. With 5 bases removed from V and 5 bases from J, the gap between germline ends came to 10 bases. The CDR3 is CASSPPGDEQYF. CDR3 DNA: TGTGCCAGCAGTCCTCCCGGGGACGAGCAGTACTTC.

The table lists this clonotype with a few counts. V usage is TRBV24-1 and J usage is TRBJ2-2, with 8 bases identical to TRBD1. Germline V gene sequence: CDR1 KGHDR, CDR2 SFDVKD. This CDR3 region has 18 residues. Trimming took 3 bases from V and 2 from J; bases not matched to a gene: 10. The CDR3 bases are TGTGCCACCAGTGATACACCCGGGCAGGGGGCCAACACCGGGGAGCTGTTTTTT. Translation: CATSDTPGQGANTGELFF.

This clonotype was found a few times. The rearrangement links TRBV3-1 to TRBJ1-4, with D perhaps TRBD1 (5 bases). Germline CDR1 reads LGHDT; CDR2 reads YNNKEL (reference sequence). The CDR3 is 16 amino acids. Trimming removed 0 bases at V and 3 bases at J, with 11 bases between. CDR3 protein: CASSQDEGRPNEKLFF. In DNA form, the CDR3 reads TGTGCCAGCAGCCAAGATGAGGGGCGTCCTAATGAAAAACTGTTTTTT.

V and J are TRBV11-3 and TRBJ2-1, with a tentative D call TRBD1 (6 bases). CDR1 is SGHNT, CDR2 YENEEA, per germline. V was pared by 4 bases and J by 4 bases, with 14 bases between. The CDR3 sequence is 15 residues long. The CDR3 here is CASSSRQDLYNEQFF. In DNA form, the CDR3 reads TGTGCCAGCAGCTCACGACAGGACCTATACAATGAGCAGTTCTTC.

The chain employs TRBV5-6 and TRBJ1-1; 7 nucleotides line up with TRBD1. The V and J ends lost 0 bases and 5 bases, in that order; junction bases with no gene match: 10. The CDR3 is made up of 16 amino acids. Germline values: CDR1 SGHDT, CDR2 YYEEEE. CDR3 region: CASSLGRQGGGTEAFF. DNA for the CDR3: TGTGCCAGCAGCTTGGGGAGACAGGGTGGTGGTACTGAAGCTTTCTTT.

This clonotype was observed a single time. The CDR3 ends on some other residue instead of the conserved phenylalanine or tryptophan, so this is likely a read error. CDR3 in amino acids: CARSPTPGTGQPQHI. The CDR3 DNA sequence: TGTGCCCGCAGCCCCACCCCCGGGACGGGGCAGCCCCAGCATATT. This chain uses TRBV3-1 with TRBJ1-5; TRBD1 might be the D (5 bases). The CDR3 contains 15 residues. The germline V gene encodes CDR1 LGHDT and CDR2 YNNKEL (reference sequence).

The chain links TRBV7-9 to TRBJ1-2, with 8 bases identical to TRBD1. V shed 5 bases and J 4 bases; nucleotides not matched to a gene: 3. The CDR3 covers 13 residues. From germline, CDR1 is SEHNR and CDR2 FQNEAQ (reference sequence). The CDR3 spells CASSDGQGYGYTF. For the CDR3, the DNA is TGTGCCAGCAGCGACGGACAGGGCTATGGCTACACCTTC.

The chain couples TRBV27 to TRBJ1-5; D unresolved. V dropped 7 bases and J dropped 9 bases, with 19 bases sitting between them. Per the germline V gene, CDR1 is MNHEY and CDR2 is SMNVEV (reference sequence). CDR3 size: 14 residues. CDR3 DNA: TGTGCCAGCATGCCCGGACGGGGTGTGGTGCCCCAGCATTTT. Its protein product is CASMPGRGVVPQHF.

Note on this clonotype: Being one base from a much bigger clone, this may be a read error. The chain is built from TRBV6-5 and TRBJ1-1; D remains unclear. Germline V lookup: CDR1 MNHEY, CDR2 SVGAGI. The CDR3 is 11 amino acids. V lost 5 bases, J lost 7 bases, and 8 bases lay in between. CDR3 region: CASSPPLEAFF. In DNA, the CDR3 is TGTGCCAGCAGTCCCCCCCTTGAAGCTTTCTTT.

This clonotype was seen more than once but under ten times. The chain couples TRBV27 to TRBJ2-5, with 8 bases identical to TRBD1. There are 14 residues in the CDR3. The germline CDR1 and CDR2 sequences are MNHEY and SMNVEV (reference sequence). V shed 5 bases and J 4 bases; nucleotides not matched to a gene: 6. The CDR3: CASSPDRASETQYF. The CDR3, as DNA: TGTGCCAGCAGTCCGGACAGGGCCTCAGAGACCCAGTACTTC.

As concerns this clonotype: Since no conserved phenylalanine or tryptophan closes the CDR3, a read error is the likely cause. CDR3 sequence reads: CASSLGHAGTEAFS. CDR3 coding DNA: TGTGCCAGCAGCTTGGGTCACGCGGGAACTGAAGCTTTCTCT. The chain joins TRBV5-4 to TRBJ1-1; D is unresolved. This CDR3 spans 14 amino acids. Deletions cut 0 bases from V and 5 bases from J, with 11 bases between. Germline CDR1 reads SGHNT; CDR2 reads YYREEE (reference sequence).

The table lists this clonotype with a few counts. The chain uses TRBV12-3 or TRBV12-4 and TRBJ2-2; a weak D match, TRBD1 (6 bases). This CDR3 contains 13 residues. V was pared by 4 bases and J by 7 bases, with 10 bases between. CDR3: CASSSQGIGELFF. The CDR3 bases are TGTGCCAGCAGTTCCCAGGGGATCGGGGAGCTGTTTTTT.

With regard to this clonotype: This may stem from a read error, because a much larger clone lies one nucleotide away. The chain recombines TRBV12-3 or TRBV12-4 with TRBJ2-3; perhaps TRBD1 as D (6 bases). The ends were cut back, 10 bases at V and 4 bases at J, with 21 bases in the middle. The CDR3 loop spans 15 amino acids. The CDR3 is CANSTDRFRPDTQYF. For the CDR3, the DNA is TGTGCCAACAGCACCGACAGGTTTCGCCCAGATACGCAGTATTTT.

In regard to this clonotype: A single base separates this from a much larger clone, so it may be a read error. The chain couples TRBV12-3 or TRBV12-4 to TRBJ2-7; possibly TRBD2 for D (5 bases). There are 12 residues in the CDR3. The CDR3 DNA is TGTGCCAGCAGTTTTTCGGGGTACGAGCAGCACTTC. Its protein is CASSFSGYEQHF.